This TCR beta chain was identified in a study of blood T cell repertoires in COVID-19. Study information: Spain, Italy and the United States supplied samples that represented acute and convalescent COVID-19.

This clone has a single count. The CDR3 extends over 16 amino acids. CDR1 is SGHTA, CDR2 FQGNSA, per germline. V gave up 1 base and J gave up 9 bases; unmatched junction bases: 11. Original analysis: Using reference gene primer amplification, nucleated cell counts were estimated. Assay used: immunoSEQ multiplex PCR; TCRdb lists only in-frame clones, some missing. V and J calls and clone size are as listed in that table; D and trimming were resolved from the DNA. The table records about 130,000 clones, 70% to 80% of them present only once. Specimen: peripheral blood. The source is a man aged 40-49 years with active or convalescent COVID-19. The gene calls are TRBV7-2 and TRBJ2-1, with 8 bases fitting TRBD2. The chain's CDR3 is CASSLDPSGLMGEQFF. The CDR3 DNA sequence: TGTGCCAGCAGCTTAGACCCTAGCGGGTTGATGGGTGAGCAGTTCTTC.